Below, one TCR beta chain is given with its context. The antigen remains unidentified. This record belongs to a study of cytomegalovirus exposure and HLA in healthy donors. Study-wide results and caveats: Presence/absence results assume similar sequencing depth per donor, which may not hold. It was shown in a later analysis that HLA-associated TCR beta chains were more clonally expanded than other, equally common chains. Investigators reported 150 to 200 TCR beta chains as tied to cytomegalovirus.

The study ran its PCR with 60 Vbeta and 13 Jbeta primers. Clones were read by immunoSEQ multiplex PCR, and TCRdb kept only the in-frame ones, dropping some. The specimen's table records 55,000 to 85,000 clones. Germline V gene data show CDR1 as SGHTA and CDR2 as FQGNSA. This CDR3 is built from 17 residues. V lost 1 base, J lost 5 bases, and 20 bases lay in between. This chain uses TRBV7-2 with TRBJ2-5; D is possibly TRBD2 (5 bases). The receptor comes from a female donor in good health and CMV-seropositive. Sequenced input: PBMCs. The CDR3 spells CASSLVRVGLRAETQYF. The CDR3, as DNA: TGTGCCAGCAGCTTAGTTAGGGTCGGACTCCGAGCGGAGACCCAGTACTTC.